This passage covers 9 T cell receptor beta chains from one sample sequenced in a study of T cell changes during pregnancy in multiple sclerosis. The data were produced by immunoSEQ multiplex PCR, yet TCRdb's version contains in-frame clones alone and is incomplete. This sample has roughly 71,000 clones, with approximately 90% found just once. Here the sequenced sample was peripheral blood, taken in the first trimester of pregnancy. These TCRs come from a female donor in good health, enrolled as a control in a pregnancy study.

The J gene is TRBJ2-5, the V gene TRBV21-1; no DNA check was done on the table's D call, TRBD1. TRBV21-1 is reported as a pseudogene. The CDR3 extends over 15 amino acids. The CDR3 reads CASSSRTGGRETQYF. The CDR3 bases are TGTGCCAGCAGCTCCCGGACAGGGGGGAGAGAGACCCAGTACTTC.

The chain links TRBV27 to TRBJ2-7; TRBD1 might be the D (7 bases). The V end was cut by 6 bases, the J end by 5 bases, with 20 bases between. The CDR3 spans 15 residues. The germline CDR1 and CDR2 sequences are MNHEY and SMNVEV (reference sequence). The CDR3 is CASSPGVGGGHEQYF. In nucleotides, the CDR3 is TGTGCCAGCAGCCCGGGGGTAGGGGGCGGCCACGAGCAGTACTTC.

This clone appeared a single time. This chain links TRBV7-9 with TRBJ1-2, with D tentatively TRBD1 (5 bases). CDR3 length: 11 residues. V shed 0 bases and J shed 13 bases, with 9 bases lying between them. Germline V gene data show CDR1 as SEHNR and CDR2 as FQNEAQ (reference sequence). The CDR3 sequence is CASSLAQGPTF. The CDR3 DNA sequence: TGTGCCAGCAGCTTAGCGCAGGGCCCCACCTTC.

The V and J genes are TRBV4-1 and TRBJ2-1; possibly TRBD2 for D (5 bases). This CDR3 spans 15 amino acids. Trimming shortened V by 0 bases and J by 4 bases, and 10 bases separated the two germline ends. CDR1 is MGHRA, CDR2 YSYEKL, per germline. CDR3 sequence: CASSQEVTRYNEQFF. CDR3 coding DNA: TGCGCCAGCAGCCAAGAGGTAACTAGATACAATGAGCAGTTCTTC.

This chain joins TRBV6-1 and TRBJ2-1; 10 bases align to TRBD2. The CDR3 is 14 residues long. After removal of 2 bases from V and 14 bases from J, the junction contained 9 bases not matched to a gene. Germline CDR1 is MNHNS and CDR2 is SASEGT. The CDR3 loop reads CASSESGPSGREFF. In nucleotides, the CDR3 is TGTGCCAGCAGTGAAAGTGGTCCGAGCGGGAGGGAGTTCTTC.

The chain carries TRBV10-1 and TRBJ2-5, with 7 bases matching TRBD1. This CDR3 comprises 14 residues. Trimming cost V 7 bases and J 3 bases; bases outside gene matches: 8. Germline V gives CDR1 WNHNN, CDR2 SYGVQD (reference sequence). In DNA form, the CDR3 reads TGCGCCAGCACCGGAAGACAGGGTAAAGAGACCCAGTACTTC. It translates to CASTGRQGKETQYF.

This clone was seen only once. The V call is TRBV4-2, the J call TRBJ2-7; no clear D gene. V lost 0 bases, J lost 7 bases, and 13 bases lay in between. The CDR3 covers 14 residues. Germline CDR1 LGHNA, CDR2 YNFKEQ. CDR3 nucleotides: TGTGCCAGCAGCCAAGATTTGGCAGGATTTGAGCAGTACTTC. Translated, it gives CASSQDLAGFEQYF.

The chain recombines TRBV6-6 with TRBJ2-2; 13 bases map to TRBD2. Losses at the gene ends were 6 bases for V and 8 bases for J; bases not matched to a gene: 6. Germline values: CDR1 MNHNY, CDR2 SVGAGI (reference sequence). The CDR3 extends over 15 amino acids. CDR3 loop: CASSFGLAGVGELFF. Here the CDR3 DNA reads TGTGCCAGCAGCTTCGGACTAGCGGGAGTTGGGGAGCTGTTTTTT.

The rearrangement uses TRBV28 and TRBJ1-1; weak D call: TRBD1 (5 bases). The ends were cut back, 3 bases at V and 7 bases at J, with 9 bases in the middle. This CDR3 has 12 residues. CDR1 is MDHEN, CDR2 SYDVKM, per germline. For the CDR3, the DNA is TGTGCCAGCAGTTTGGGGCGGATTGAAGCTTTCTTT. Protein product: CASSLGRIEAFF.